This entry lists 16 T cell receptor beta chains sequenced from one sample in a study of regulatory T cells in long-lasting Graves disease. Documented time point: persistent/refractory GD, antithyroid drugs over 5 years with positive TRAb. PBMC-derived RNA was used for the TCR library. iRepertoire HTBI primers and Arm-PCR of CDR3 regions built TCR beta libraries. Each CDR3 protein is one row after TCRdb ran MiXCR on the multiplex PCR reads. The repertoire consists of 430,000 or so distinct CDR3 sequences, with over 20% occurring once and the leading ten covering about 13%. Sequenced material: peripheral blood mononuclear cells (PBMCs), taken when the disease was refractory, from a patient treated with antithyroid drugs. These receptors were obtained from a female donor with Graves disease.

The sample holds many counts of this clonotype. The gene calls are TRBV12-3 or TRBV12-4 and TRBJ2-7; D perhaps matches TRBD2 (6 bases). This CDR3 has 15 amino acids. Trimming took 4 bases from V and 1 from J, leaving 14 bases between them. The CDR3 loop reads CASSSGRRGSYEQYF. As DNA, the CDR3 is TGTGCCAGCAGTTCGGGGCGGAGGGGATCCTACGAGCAGTACTTC.

This clonotype was detected many times. At one boundary the junction diverges from the germline segment, which might be a read error. This chain uses TRBV20-1 with TRBJ1-2; possibly TRBD1 for D (6 bases). The CDR3 contains 12 residues. In germline, CDR1 is DFQATT, CDR2 SNEGSKA (reference sequence). DNA for the CDR3: TGTCGCGGGGGGCAAGATAACTATGGCTACACCTTC. Residues: CRGGQDNYGYTF.

This clonotype was picked up many times. The chain combines TRBV28 with TRBJ2-2; possibly TRBD2 for D (5 bases). CDR1 and CDR2 from the germline V gene are MDHEN and SYDVKM. The length of the CDR3 is 16 residues. Deletions cut 3 bases from V and 0 bases from J, with 11 bases between. The CDR3 DNA reads TGTGCCAGCAGTTTTTTGCGGGTCACGAACACCGGGGAGCTGTTTTTT. This encodes CASSFLRVTNTGELFF.

This clonotype was detected many times. CDR3 in DNA: TGTGCCAGCAGTCCAGCGGCGGCGTTAGAGCCCCAGCATTTT. Its translation is CASSPAAALEPQHF. The V gene is TRBV28, the J gene TRBJ1-5; D unclear. The CDR3 sequence is 14 residues long. The V gene's germline CDR1 is MDHEN and CDR2 SYDVKM. Trimming shortened V by 5 bases and J by 8 bases, and 16 bases separated the two germline ends.

V usage is TRBV11-2 and J usage is TRBJ2-7; D not certain. The CDR3 loop spans 14 amino acids. Germline values: CDR1 SGHAT, CDR2 FQNNGV. V dropped 0 bases and J dropped 2 bases, with 8 bases sitting between them. The CDR3: CASSLEVSPYEQYF. CDR3 DNA: TGTGCCAGCAGCTTAGAAGTGTCCCCCTACGAGCAGTACTTC.

The CDR3 region has the DNA TGTGCCAGCAGTTCCCCCCATTCTAGCATTGGCACAGATACGCAGTATTTT. Translation: CASSSPHSSIGTDTQYF. J is TRBJ2-3 and V is TRBV27, with D perhaps matching TRBD2 (5 bases). This CDR3 has 17 residues. CDR1 is MNHEY and CDR2 is SMNVEV in the germline V gene (reference sequence). Trimming removed 4 bases from V and 1 base from J, with 18 bases in between.

This clonotype was counted many times. J is TRBJ2-7 and V is TRBV12-3 or TRBV12-4; 11 bases agree with TRBD2. The ends lost 7 bases at V and 3 bases at J; junction bases unmatched: 5. This CDR3 has 14 residues. DNA of the CDR3: TGTGCCAGCACAGCCGGGACTAGCGGCTACGAGCAGTACTTC. Encoded protein: CASTAGTSGYEQYF.

In its sample, this clonotype was seen many times. The chain couples TRBV15 to TRBJ2-7; 8 bases agree with TRBD1. The CDR3 is made up of 13 amino acids. V was pared by 4 bases and J by 6 bases, with 5 bases of the junction left unmatched. Germline CDR1 LNHNV, CDR2 YYDKDF (reference sequence). The CDR3 sequence: CATSKTGESEQYF. In DNA form, the CDR3 reads TGTGCCACCAGCAAGACAGGGGAGTCCGAGCAGTACTTC.

The V and J genes are TRBV7-9 and TRBJ2-3; TRBD2 agrees at 7 bases. In germline, CDR1 is SEHNR, CDR2 FQNEAQ (reference sequence). V was clipped by 7 bases and J by 2 bases; unmatched bases: 6. This CDR3 has 14 residues. CDR3 amino acids: CASKRDYPTDTQYF. CDR3 coding DNA: TGTGCCAGCAAAAGGGACTACCCCACAGATACGCAGTATTTT.

This clonotype occurred many times. This chain uses TRBV2 with TRBJ2-1, with 16 bases aligning to TRBD2. Germline loops: CDR1 SNHLY, CDR2 FYNNEI. The CDR3 runs 17 residues. Losses at the gene ends were 6 bases for V and 4 bases for J; bases not matched to a gene: 6. CDR3 sequence: CASRGLAGGPHYNEQFF. CDR3 bases: TGTGCCAGCAGGGGACTAGCGGGAGGGCCGCATTACAATGAGCAGTTCTTC.

V is TRBV15 and J is TRBJ2-1, with D perhaps given as TRBD1 or TRBD2 (6 bases each). Germline V lookup: CDR1 LNHNV, CDR2 YYDKDF (reference sequence). The CDR3 contains 15 residues. V lost 4 bases and J lost 8, with 18 bases in between. CDR3 bases: TGTGCCACCAGCATCGCGGGACACCCGGCCGATGAGCAGTTCTTC. It is translated as CATSIAGHPADEQFF.

This clonotype has ten or more counts. The chain combines TRBV7-3 with TRBJ2-5; TRBD1 matches 7 bases. CDR3 length equals 14 residues. V trimming: 5 bases; J trimming: 2 bases; junction bases outside the gene matches: 5. Germline CDR1 reads SGHTA; CDR2 reads FQGTGA. CDR3 in amino acids: CASSPTGQQETQYF. In nucleotides, the CDR3 is TGTGCCAGCAGCCCAACGGGACAGCAAGAGACCCAGTACTTC.

The sample holds a few counts of this clonotype. V gene TRBV7-9 combines with J gene TRBJ2-2, with 10 bases aligning to TRBD2. The V gene end was trimmed by 7 bases and the J gene end by 6 bases; junction bases not matched to a gene: 8. CDR3 length: 15 amino acids. Germline lookup yields CDR1 SEHNR and CDR2 FQNEAQ (reference sequence). The CDR3 spells CASTLSGRRAGELFF. CDR3 coding DNA: TGTGCCAGCACCCTTAGCGGGAGGAGGGCCGGGGAGCTGTTTTTT.

In its sample, this clonotype was seen many times. The rearrangement uses TRBV2 and TRBJ2-7; D unclear. The CDR3 totals 14 residues. Germline assignment: CDR1 SNHLY and CDR2 FYNNEI. Trimming shortened V by 10 bases and J by 4 bases, and 20 bases separated the two germline ends. DNA of the CDR3: TGTGCCAACCCCGCGCGAACAGAAATTTACGAGCAGTACTTC. This codes for CANPARTEIYEQYF.

The chain joins TRBV6-2 or TRBV6-3 to TRBJ2-7; TRBD2 matches at 14 bases. The CDR3 runs 16 residues. The junction had 10 bases not matched to a gene; V was cut back by 7 bases and J by 5 bases. Germline V gives CDR1 MNHEY, CDR2 SVGEGT. The CDR3 DNA sequence: TGTGCCAGCACCCCCCCTGGGACTAGCGGGAGAAACGAGCAGTACTTC. It yields the protein CASTPPGTSGRNEQYF.

This clonotype appeared many times. The rearrangement joins TRBV11-2 to TRBJ2-7, with D possibly matching TRBD1 (6 bases). V dropped 1 base and J dropped 6 bases, with 13 bases sitting between them. The CDR3 covers 14 residues. Germline values: CDR1 SGHAT, CDR2 FQNNGV. The CDR3 DNA reads as TGTGCCAGCAGCTTAGGCTCAACAGGGTTCGAGCAGTACTTC. This codes for CASSLGSTGFEQYF.